Listed below are T cell receptor beta chains from one sample, sequenced in a study of beta chain features in type 1 diabetes. Data came from immunoSEQ multiplex PCR; TCRdb stores just in-frame clones and leaves some out. Among roughly 290,000 clones listed, around 7.8% were seen once. The sequenced sample consisted of central memory CD4+ T cells from blood. The origin of the receptors is a young woman in good health. The CDR3 runs from the conserved cysteine through the conserved F or W. A D gene is named only where the DNA matches it firmly. Part of the rows lack a size; the others show once, few, many or a class for expanded clones.

>TRBV15|16|TRBD1|TRBJ2-4|-
TGTGCCACCAGCAGCGGGACAGGGGTAGCCAAAAACATTCAGTACTTC
CATSSGTGVAKNIQYF
>TRBV4-1|16|TRBD1|TRBJ1-2|few
TGCGCCAGCAGCGAAGGACAGGCCTTGGCGCCGGCTGGCTACACCTTC
CASSEGQALAPAGYTF
>TRBV4-2|17|TRBD1|TRBJ2-6|few
TGTGCCAGCAGCCTGGGACAGGGGGTTTCTGGGGCCAACGTCCTGACTTTC
CASSLGQGVSGANVLTF
>TRBV5-1|16|-|TRBJ1-2|-
TGCGCCAGCAGCTTGGAAGCGTTGGCAGGTGGCGGCGGCTACACCTTC
CASSLEALAGGGGYTF
>TRBV5-4|15|-|TRBJ1-2|many
TGTGCCAGCAGCTTATTGGCGCGGCAGGGGTATGGCTACACCTTC
CASSLLARQGYGYTF
>TRBV15|15|TRBD1|TRBJ1-2|-
TGTGCCACCAGCAGAGATGGGGACAGGGAGGAAGGCTACACCTTC
CATSRDGDREEGYTF
>TRBV27|12|-|TRBJ1-5|few
TGTGCCAGCAGTTCCGAAGGCCAGCCCCAGCATTTT
CASSSEGQPQHF
>TRBV11-2|15|TRBD2|TRBJ2-5|few
TGTGCCAGCAGCTTTCTAGCGGGTGTACCGGAGACCCAGTACTTC
CASSFLAGVPETQYF
>TRBV14|14|TRBD2|TRBJ2-7|-
TGTGCCAGCAGCCGACTAGCGGGAGGCTACGAGCAGTACTTC
CASSRLAGGYEQYF
>TRBV13|16|-|TRBJ2-1|few
TGTGCCAGCAGCTCAAGAGCAGGGCCCTCCTACAATGAGCAGTTCTTC
CASSSRAGPSYNEQFF
>TRBV11-3|14|-|TRBJ1-1|once
TGTGCCAGCAGCTTGGACAGTTACAACACTGAAGCTTTCTTT
CASSLDSYNTEAFF
>TRBV29-1|14|TRBD2|TRBJ2-5|-
TGCAGCGTTGGAACTAGCGGGGGTTGGGAGACCCAGTACTTC
CSVGTSGGWETQYF
>TRBV18|14|-|TRBJ2-2|-
TGTGCCAGCTCACCAGGGACAAGAACCGGGGAGCTGTTTTTT
CASSPGTRTGELFF